The T cell receptor beta chain described here comes from a study of shared clonotypes between healthy human individuals. Looking at the study overall: Two women and a few men aged 18 to 49 made up the donors.

It was at deep level that the assay was run. An even split of each subset's genomic DNA across several immunoSEQ plates was performed. Here immunoSEQ multiplex PCR was the method, and the copy in TCRdb shows in-frame clones only, minus some. This table has 2 million to 3 million clones, under 95% appearing once. Turning to this clone: The same CDR3 also results from other DNA sequences found in this sample.

CDR3 length: 14 amino acids. Trimming removed 4 bases from V and 2 bases from J; junction bases left unmatched: 4. The germline gives CDR1 MDHEN, CDR2 SYDVKM. Sequencing used naive CD4+ T cells from PBMCs. Described subset: CD45RA+ positively selected. V is TRBV28 and J is TRBJ2-7; TRBD1 agrees at 8 bases. The TCR was taken from a man younger than 35 in good health. Some clones in this sample may be carry-over from other donors' samples. The CDR3 protein is CASSSSTGAYEQYF. The CDR3 nucleotides read TGTGCCAGCAGTTCCTCGACAGGGGCCTACGAGCAGTACTTC.